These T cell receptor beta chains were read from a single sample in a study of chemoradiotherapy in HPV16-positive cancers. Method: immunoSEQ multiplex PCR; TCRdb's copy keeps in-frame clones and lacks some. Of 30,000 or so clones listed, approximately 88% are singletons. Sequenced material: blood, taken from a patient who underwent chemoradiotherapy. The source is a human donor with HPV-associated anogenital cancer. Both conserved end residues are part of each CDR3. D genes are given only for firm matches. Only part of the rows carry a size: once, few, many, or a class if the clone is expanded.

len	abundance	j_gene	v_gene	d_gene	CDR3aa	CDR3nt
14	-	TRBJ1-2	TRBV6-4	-	CASSLELGDYGYTF	TGTGCCAGCAGTCTAGAATTAGGGGACTATGGCTACACCTTC
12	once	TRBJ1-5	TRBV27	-	CASGYSNQPQHF	TGTGCCAGCGGCTATAGCAATCAGCCCCAGCATTTT
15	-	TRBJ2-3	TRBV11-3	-	CASSLGQGRTDTQYF	TGTGCCAGCAGCTTGGGGCAGGGGCGCACAGATACGCAGTATTTT
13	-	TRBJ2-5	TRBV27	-	CASRNQGGQTQYF	TGTGCCAGCAGAAACCAGGGGGGACAGACCCAGTACTTC
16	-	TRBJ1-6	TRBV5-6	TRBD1	CASSPVGDRVNSPLHF	TGTGCCAGCAGCCCTGTAGGGGACAGGGTTAATTCACCCCTCCACTTT
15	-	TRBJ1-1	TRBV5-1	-	CASSLEGADGTEAFF	TGCGCCAGCAGCTTGGAAGGCGCTGACGGCACTGAAGCTTTCTTT
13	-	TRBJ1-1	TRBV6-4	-	CASRVSDSSEAFF	TGTGCCAGCAGGGTGAGCGACAGCTCTGAAGCTTTCTTT
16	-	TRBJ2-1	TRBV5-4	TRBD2	CASSGTSGGTYNEQFF	TGTGCCAGCAGCGGCACTAGCGGGGGGACCTACAATGAGCAGTTCTTC
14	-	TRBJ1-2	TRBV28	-	CASSLGGGNYGYTF	TGTGCCAGCAGCCTAGGGGGGGGTAACTATGGCTACACCTTC
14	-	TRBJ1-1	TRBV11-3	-	CASSPDLGSTEAFF	TGTGCCAGCAGCCCCGACCTTGGGAGCACTGAAGCTTTCTTT
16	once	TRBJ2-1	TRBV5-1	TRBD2	CASSFLAGASYNEQFF	TGCGCCAGCAGCTTCCTAGCGGGGGCTTCCTACAATGAGCAGTTCTTC
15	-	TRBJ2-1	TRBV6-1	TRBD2	CASLVGAGPRNEQFF	TGTGCCAGTCTTGTTGGAGCGGGGCCCCGCAATGAGCAGTTCTTC
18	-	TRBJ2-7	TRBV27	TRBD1	CASSLSVGGGTGSYEQYF	TGTGCCAGCAGTTTATCGGTCGGAGGCGGGACAGGTTCCTACGAGCAGTACTTC
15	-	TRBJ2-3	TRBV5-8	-	CASSSGTVSTDTQYF	TGTGCCAGCAGCTCGGGGACCGTTAGCACAGATACGCAGTATTTT
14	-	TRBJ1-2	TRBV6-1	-	CASSEVQGDYGYTF	TGTGCCAGCAGTGAAGTCCAGGGTGACTATGGCTACACCTTC
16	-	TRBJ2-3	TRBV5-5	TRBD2	CASSSGGGFGTDTQYF	TGTGCCAGCAGCTCGGGGGGAGGGTTCGGGACAGATACGCAGTATTTT
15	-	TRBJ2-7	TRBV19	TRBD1	CASSMTGGSRYEQYF	TGTGCCAGTAGTATGACAGGGGGATCCCGCTACGAGCAGTACTTC
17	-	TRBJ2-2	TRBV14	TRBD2	CASSPPGLAGGTGELFF	TGTGCCAGCAGCCCCCCGGGACTAGCGGGGGGCACCGGGGAGCTGTTTTTT
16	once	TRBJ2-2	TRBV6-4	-	CASSEFGGKNTGELFF	TGTGCCAGCAGTGAATTCGGGGGAAAAAACACCGGGGAGCTGTTTTTT
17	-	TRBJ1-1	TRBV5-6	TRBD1	CASSLGLLGQGNTEAFF	TGTGCCAGCAGCTTGGGCCTCCTAGGACAGGGAAACACTGAAGCTTTCTTT
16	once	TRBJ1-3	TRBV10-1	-	CASSDPGTGWENTIYF	TGCGCCAGCAGTGATCCAGGGACGGGATGGGAAAACACCATATATTTT
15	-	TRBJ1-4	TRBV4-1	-	CASSQGGQVNEKLFF	TGCGCCAGCAGCCAAGGGGGGCAGGTTAATGAAAAACTGTTTTTT
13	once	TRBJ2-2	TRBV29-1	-	CSGTGLAAGELFF	TGCAGCGGGACGGGACTCGCCGCGGGGGAGCTGTTTTTT
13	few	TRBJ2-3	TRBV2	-	CASSLEPTDTQYF	TGTGCCAGCAGCCTAGAACCCACAGATACGCAGTATTTT
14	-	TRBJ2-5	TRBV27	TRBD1	CASSLSYRGETQYF	TGTGCCAGCAGTTTATCCTACAGGGGGGAGACCCAGTACTTC
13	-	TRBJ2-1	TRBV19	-	CASSKGGYGEQFF	TGTGCCAGTAGTAAGGGGGGGTACGGTGAGCAGTTCTTC
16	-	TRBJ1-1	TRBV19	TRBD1	CASTLGDRGWATEAFF	TGTGCCAGTACCTTGGGGGACAGAGGTTGGGCCACTGAAGCTTTCTTT
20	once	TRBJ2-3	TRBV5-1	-	CASSWGGRSMSYPSTDTQYF	TGCGCCAGCAGCTGGGGGGGCCGGTCGATGAGCTATCCGAGCACAGATACGCAGTATTTT
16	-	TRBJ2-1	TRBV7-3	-	CASSTEPMGRHNEQFF	TGTGCCAGCAGCACCGAGCCCATGGGACGCCACAATGAGCAGTTCTTC
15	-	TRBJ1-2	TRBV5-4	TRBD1	CASSPGQVKSSGYTF	TGTGCCAGCAGCCCGGGACAGGTAAAAAGCTCTGGCTACACCTTC
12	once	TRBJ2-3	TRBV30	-	CAWSLGADTQYF	TGTGCCTGGAGTCTAGGGGCAGATACGCAGTATTTT
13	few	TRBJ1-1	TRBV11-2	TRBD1	CASSQSRQGAAFF	TGTGCCAGCAGCCAATCACGGCAGGGGGCGGCTTTCTTT
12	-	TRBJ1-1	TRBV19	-	CASSIGNNKAFF	TGTGCCAGTAGTATTGGGAACAATAAAGCTTTCTTT
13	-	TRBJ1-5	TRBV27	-	CASGQDSNQPQHF	TGTGCCAGCGGGCAGGATAGCAATCAGCCCCAGCATTTT
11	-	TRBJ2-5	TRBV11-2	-	CASSLQETQYF	TGTGCCAGCAGCCTTCAAGAGACCCAGTACTTC
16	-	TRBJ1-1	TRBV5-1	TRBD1	CASSRAPTGKETEAFF	TGCGCCAGCAGCCGAGCCCCGACAGGGAAAGAGACTGAAGCTTTCTTT
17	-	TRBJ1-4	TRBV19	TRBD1	CASSPPTGGISNEKLFF	TGTGCCAGTAGTCCCCCGACAGGGGGCATATCTAATGAAAAACTGTTTTTT
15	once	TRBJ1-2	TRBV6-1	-	CASSETPGRGYGYTF	TGTGCCAGCAGTGAAACCCCGGGCCGGGGGTATGGCTACACCTTC
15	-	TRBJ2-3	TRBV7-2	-	CASSLARTGSDTQYF	TGTGCCAGCAGCTTAGCGAGAACAGGGTCAGATACGCAGTATTTT
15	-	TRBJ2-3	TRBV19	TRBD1	CASSIAGGYPDTQYF	TGTGCCAGTAGTATCGCAGGGGGCTATCCAGATACGCAGTATTTT
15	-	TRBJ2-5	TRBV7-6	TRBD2	CASSVPGTSTETQYF	TGTGCCAGCAGCGTACCCGGGACTAGCACGGAGACCCAGTACTTC
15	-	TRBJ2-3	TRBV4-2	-	CASSQDAGRTDTQYF	TGTGCCAGCAGCCAAGACGCGGGCCGCACAGATACGCAGTATTTT